This entry is about one T cell receptor beta chain. The entry originates in a study of blood T cell repertoires in COVID-19. In the study overall: The origin of the acute and convalescent COVID-19 samples was the United States, Italy and Spain. PBMCs, B-cell-depleted T cells, or T cells were the source of the cDNA or gDNA that made up the material.

The method was immunoSEQ multiplex PCR; TCRdb's version includes in-frame clones alone and lacks a portion of them. The sample holds under 300,000 clones, more than 70% seen once. The CDR3 spans 15 residues. The germline gives CDR1 LGHNA, CDR2 YSLEER. The V gene lost 0 bases and the J gene lost 4 bases, with 12 bases spanning the gap. The sample taken for sequencing was peripheral blood. The sequence derives from a woman aged 40 to 49 who had recovered from COVID-19. The chain recombines TRBV4-3 with TRBJ2-5; no definite D call. The CDR3 DNA is TGCGCCAGCAGCCAAGAGCGGCGAGACGGAGAGACCCAGTACTTC. Translation: CASSQERRDGETQYF.